The T cell receptor beta chain under discussion was sequenced for a study of CD8 T cells in ankylosing spondylitis. This clonotype was found many times. Antigen specificity is unknown. General study findings and limits: In ankylosing spondylitis patients, matched synovial fluid reportedly showed significant enrichment of disease-linked clones. Reports of some motif variants in reactive arthritis synovial fluid and blood predate this one. Made up of fewer than ten highly homologous variants, a TCR beta motif appeared characteristic of ankylosing spondylitis blood.

CDR1 is SGHTA and CDR2 is FQGTGA in the germline V gene. The CDR3 is 12 residues long. Trimming pared 3 bases from V and 9 bases from J, leaving 9 bases between. In making TCR beta libraries, quantitative 5'-RACE with molecular barcodes was used. MiXCR, run by TCRdb on the 5' RACE reads, gives a single entry per CDR3 protein. The sample includes approximately 150,000 distinct CDR3 sequences, about 15% of them seen just once. V usage is TRBV7-3 and J usage is TRBJ2-1, with no clear D. The receptor comes from a male donor with ankylosing spondylitis. The sample comprised blood, either unsorted or a sorted T cell fraction (not recorded which). The CDR3 DNA follows: TGTGCCAGCAGCTTCGGGTATGGTGAGCAGTTCTTC. Amino acids: CASSFGYGEQFF.